This is a list of T cell receptor beta chains from one sample in a study of early T cells in non-severe SARS-CoV-2 infection. TCRdb fed the 5' RACE reads into MiXCR, producing one record per CDR3 protein. The data show tens of thousands of distinct CDR3 sequences, under 15% seen once. The source material was whole blood. The receptors derive from an adult who was a healthcare worker with PCR-confirmed SARS-CoV-2 infection or an uninfected control (not recorded which). The CDR3 runs from the conserved cysteine through the conserved F or W. The order of the fields is V gene, CDR3 length, J gene, CDR3 protein.

V gene: TRBV2
CDR3 length: 14
J gene: TRBJ1-1
CDR3 protein: CASQLFPKGTEAFF

V gene: TRBV4-3
CDR3 length: 15
J gene: TRBJ2-7
CDR3 protein: CASSQGQGGSYEQYF

V gene: TRBV6-6
CDR3 length: 14
J gene: TRBJ2-3
CDR3 protein: CASSSQGAGDTQYF

V gene: TRBV6-4
CDR3 length: 15
J gene: TRBJ2-7
CDR3 protein: CASSEPGQGSYEQYF

V gene: TRBV4-1
CDR3 length: 16
J gene: TRBJ2-7
CDR3 protein: CASSQPTRGSSYEQYF

V gene: TRBV5-1
CDR3 length: 11
J gene: TRBJ2-5
CDR3 protein: CASTRGETQYF

V gene: TRBV5-5
CDR3 length: 15
J gene: TRBJ1-3
CDR3 protein: CASSLRGSSGNTIYF

V gene: TRBV30
CDR3 length: 14
J gene: TRBJ2-3
CDR3 protein: CAWSVRRGADTQYF

V gene: TRBV12-5
CDR3 length: 18
J gene: TRBJ1-2
CDR3 protein: CASGPPHRYGLDNYGYTF

V gene: TRBV29-1
CDR3 length: 14
J gene: TRBJ2-2
CDR3 protein: CSVGSGSNTGELFF

V gene: TRBV5-1
CDR3 length: 16
J gene: TRBJ2-1
CDR3 protein: CASSSSPTGSYNEQFF

V gene: TRBV2
CDR3 length: 13
J gene: TRBJ2-3
CDR3 protein: CASCDRGPDTQYF

V gene: TRBV29-1
CDR3 length: 11
J gene: TRBJ1-2
CDR3 protein: CSVSQSYGYTF

V gene: TRBV29-1
CDR3 length: 16
J gene: TRBJ2-3
CDR3 protein: CSVQHWWDSSTDTQYF

V gene: TRBV7-2
CDR3 length: 12
J gene: TRBJ2-5
CDR3 protein: CASSKGLETQYF

V gene: TRBV12-3/TRBV12-4
CDR3 length: 15
J gene: TRBJ1-2
CDR3 protein: CASSPWAGRGYGYTF

V gene: TRBV5-1
CDR3 length: 13
J gene: TRBJ2-5
CDR3 protein: CASSLEASGRDYF

V gene: TRBV9
CDR3 length: 18
J gene: TRBJ2-1
CDR3 protein: CASSARGGRASSYNEQFF

V gene: TRBV5-5
CDR3 length: 16
J gene: TRBJ2-1
CDR3 protein: CVSSLDPGLGNNEQFF

V gene: TRBV29-1
CDR3 length: 12
J gene: TRBJ2-7
CDR3 protein: CSGQVDFGEQYF

V gene: TRBV12-3/TRBV12-4
CDR3 length: 14
J gene: TRBJ1-1
CDR3 protein: CASTGSGAGAKAFF

V gene: TRBV5-1
CDR3 length: 15
J gene: TRBJ2-1
CDR3 protein: CASSLDGQGTSEQFF